This TCR beta chain was observed in a study of blood T cell repertoires in COVID-19. The wider study: T cells, B-cell-depleted T cells, or PBMCs provided the cDNA or gDNA that served as material.

Per the original methods: Nucleated cell counts were estimated from reference gene primer amplification. Clones were read by immunoSEQ multiplex PCR, and TCRdb kept only the in-frame ones, dropping some. The V and J calls and clone size were taken over from that table, and D and trimming were inferred from the DNA. The sample carries hundreds of thousands of clones, about 89% recorded once. Germline CDR1 reads SGHVS; CDR2 reads FQNEAQ. The CDR3 consists of 14 residues. J gave up 8 bases and V 5 bases, and 9 bases lay outside the gene matches. One Seattle source followed patients from active infection through their disease course.

The TCR originated in a woman between 45 and 60 years old with COVID-19, enrolled during active disease. The chain recombines TRBV7-8 with TRBJ1-2; 9 bases align to TRBD1. The sequenced sample consisted of peripheral blood. The CDR3 DNA follows: TGTGCCAGCAGCGCCCTCCGGACAGGGGACGGCTACACCTTC. Protein sequence: CASSALRTGDGYTF. Filled out from reference TRBV7-8 and TRBJ1-2, the complete variable domain reads GAGVSQSPRYKVAKRGQDVALRCDPISGHVSLFWYQQALGQGPEFLTYFQNEAQLDKSGLPSDRFFAERPEGSVSTLKIQRTQQEDSAVYLCASSALRTGDGYTFGSGTRLTVV.